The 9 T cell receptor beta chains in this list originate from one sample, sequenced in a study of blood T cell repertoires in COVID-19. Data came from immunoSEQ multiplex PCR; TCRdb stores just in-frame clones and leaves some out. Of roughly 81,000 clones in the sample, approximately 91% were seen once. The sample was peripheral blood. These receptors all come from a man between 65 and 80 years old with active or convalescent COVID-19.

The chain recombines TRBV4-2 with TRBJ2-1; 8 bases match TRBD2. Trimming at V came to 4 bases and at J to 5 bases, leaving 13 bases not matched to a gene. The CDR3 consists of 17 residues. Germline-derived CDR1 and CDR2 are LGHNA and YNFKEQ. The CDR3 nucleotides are TGTGCCAGCAGCCCTAACCCCCGGCTAGCGGGCCACAATGAGCAGTTCTTC. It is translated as CASSPNPRLAGHNEQFF.

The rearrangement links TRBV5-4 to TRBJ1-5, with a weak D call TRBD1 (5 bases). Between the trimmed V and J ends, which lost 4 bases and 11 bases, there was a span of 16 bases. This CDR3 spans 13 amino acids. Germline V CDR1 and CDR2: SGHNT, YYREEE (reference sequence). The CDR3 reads CASSPQFDRSQHF. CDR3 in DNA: TGTGCCAGCAGCCCCCAGTTCGACAGATCCCAGCATTTT.

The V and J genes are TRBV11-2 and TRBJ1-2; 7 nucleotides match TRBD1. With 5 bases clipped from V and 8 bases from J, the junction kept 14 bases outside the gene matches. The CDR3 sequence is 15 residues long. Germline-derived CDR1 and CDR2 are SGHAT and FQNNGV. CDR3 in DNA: TGTGCCAGCAGCCAATCCCGATCAGGGGGAAGAGGCTACACCTTC. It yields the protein CASSQSRSGGRGYTF.

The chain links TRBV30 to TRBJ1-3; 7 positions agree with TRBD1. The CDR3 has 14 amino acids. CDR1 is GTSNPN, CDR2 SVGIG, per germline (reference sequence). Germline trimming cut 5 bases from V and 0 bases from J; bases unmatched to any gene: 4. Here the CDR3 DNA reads TGTGCCTGGTCAGGGGGGATCTCTGGAAACACCATATATTTT. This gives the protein CAWSGGISGNTIYF.

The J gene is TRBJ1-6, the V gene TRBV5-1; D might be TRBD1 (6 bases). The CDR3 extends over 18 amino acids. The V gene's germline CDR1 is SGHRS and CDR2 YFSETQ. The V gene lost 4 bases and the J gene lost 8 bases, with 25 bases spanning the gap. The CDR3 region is CASSVLPRDTRLYSPLHF. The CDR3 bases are TGCGCCAGCAGCGTGTTACCCAGGGACACCCGACTCTATTCACCCCTCCACTTT.

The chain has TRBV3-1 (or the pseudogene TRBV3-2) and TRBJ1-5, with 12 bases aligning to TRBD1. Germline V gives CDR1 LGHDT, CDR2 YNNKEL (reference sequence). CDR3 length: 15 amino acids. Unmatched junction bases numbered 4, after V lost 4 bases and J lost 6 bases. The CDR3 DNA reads TGTGCCAGCAGCCTCGGGACAGGGGGCTTTCAGCCCCAGCATTTT. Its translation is CASSLGTGGFQPQHF.

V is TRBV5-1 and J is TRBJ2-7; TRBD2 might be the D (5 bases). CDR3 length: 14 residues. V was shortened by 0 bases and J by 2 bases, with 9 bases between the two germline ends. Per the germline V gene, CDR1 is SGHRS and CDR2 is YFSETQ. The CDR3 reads CASSLGSGTYEQYF. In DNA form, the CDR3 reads TGCGCCAGCAGCTTGGGGTCGGGAACCTACGAGCAGTACTTC.

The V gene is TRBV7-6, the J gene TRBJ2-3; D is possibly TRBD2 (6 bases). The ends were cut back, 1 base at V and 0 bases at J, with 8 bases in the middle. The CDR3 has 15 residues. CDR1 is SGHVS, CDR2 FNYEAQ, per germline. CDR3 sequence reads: CASSLGLASTDTQYF. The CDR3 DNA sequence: TGTGCCAGCAGCTTAGGGCTAGCGAGCACAGATACGCAGTATTTT.

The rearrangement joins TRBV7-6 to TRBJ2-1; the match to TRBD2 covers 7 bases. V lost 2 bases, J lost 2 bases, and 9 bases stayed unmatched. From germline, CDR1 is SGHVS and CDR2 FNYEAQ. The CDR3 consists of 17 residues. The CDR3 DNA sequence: TGTGCCAGCAGCTTAATTGGGGCGGGGGTTGCCTACAATGAGCAGTTCTTC. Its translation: CASSLIGAGVAYNEQFF.